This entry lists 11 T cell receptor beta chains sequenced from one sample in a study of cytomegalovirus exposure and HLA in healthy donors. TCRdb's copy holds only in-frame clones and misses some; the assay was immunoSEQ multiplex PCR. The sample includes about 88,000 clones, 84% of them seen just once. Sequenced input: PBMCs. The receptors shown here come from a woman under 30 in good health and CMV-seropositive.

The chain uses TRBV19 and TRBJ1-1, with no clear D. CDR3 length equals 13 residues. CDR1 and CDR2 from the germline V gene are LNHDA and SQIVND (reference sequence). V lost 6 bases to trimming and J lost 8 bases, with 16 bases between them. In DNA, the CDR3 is TGTGCCAGTAGATCGGGCGGGGAATCGGAAGCTTTCTTT. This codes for CASRSGGESEAFF.

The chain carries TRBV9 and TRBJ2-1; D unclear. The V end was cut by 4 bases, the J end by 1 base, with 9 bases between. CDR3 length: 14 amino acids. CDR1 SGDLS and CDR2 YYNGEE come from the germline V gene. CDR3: CASSIDYSYNEQFF. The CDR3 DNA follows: TGTGCCAGCAGCATAGATTATTCCTACAATGAGCAGTTCTTC.

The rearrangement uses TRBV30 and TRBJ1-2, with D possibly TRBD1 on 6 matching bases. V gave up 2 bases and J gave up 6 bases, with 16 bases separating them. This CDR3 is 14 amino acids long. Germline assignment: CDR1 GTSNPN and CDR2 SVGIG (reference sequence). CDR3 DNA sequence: TGTGCCTGGAGTTCCCCCCCCACAGGGAATGGCTACACCTTC. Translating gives CAWSSPPTGNGYTF.

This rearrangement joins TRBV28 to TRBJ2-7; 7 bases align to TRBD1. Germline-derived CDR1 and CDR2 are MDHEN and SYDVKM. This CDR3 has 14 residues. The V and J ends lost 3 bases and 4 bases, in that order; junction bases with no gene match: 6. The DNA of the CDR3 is TGTGCCAGCAGTTTGGCAGGGGGAAGATACGAGCAGTACTTC. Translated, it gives CASSLAGGRYEQYF.

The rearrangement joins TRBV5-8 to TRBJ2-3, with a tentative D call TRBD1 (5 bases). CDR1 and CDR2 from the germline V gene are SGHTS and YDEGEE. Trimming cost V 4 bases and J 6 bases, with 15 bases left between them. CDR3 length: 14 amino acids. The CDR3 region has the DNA TGTGCCAGCAGCCCAAATCGACAGACGGATACGCAGTATTTT. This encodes CASSPNRQTDTQYF.

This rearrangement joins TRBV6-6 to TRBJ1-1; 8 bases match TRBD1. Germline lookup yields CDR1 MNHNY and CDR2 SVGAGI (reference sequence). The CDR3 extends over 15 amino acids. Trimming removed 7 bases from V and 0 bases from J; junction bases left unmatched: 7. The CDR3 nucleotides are TGTGCCAGCAATCCAGGGGGCGCGATGAACACTGAAGCTTTCTTT. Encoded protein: CASNPGGAMNTEAFF.

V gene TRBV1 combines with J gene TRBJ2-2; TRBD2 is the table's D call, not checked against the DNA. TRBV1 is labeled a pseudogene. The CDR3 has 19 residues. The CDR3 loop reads CTTQVGAGGFGLVTGELFF. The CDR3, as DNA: TGCACCACCCAGGTGGGGGCGGGGGGGTTTGGTCTCGTCACCGGGGAGCTGTTTTTT.

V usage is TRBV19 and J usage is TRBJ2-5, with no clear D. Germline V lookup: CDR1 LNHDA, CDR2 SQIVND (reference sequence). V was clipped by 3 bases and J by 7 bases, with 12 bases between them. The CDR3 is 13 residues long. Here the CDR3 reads CASSILGVGTQYF. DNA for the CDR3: TGTGCCAGTAGTATTTTAGGAGTAGGGACCCAGTACTTC. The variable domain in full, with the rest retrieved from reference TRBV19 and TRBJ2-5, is DGGITQSPKYLFRKEGQNVTLSCEQNLNHDAMYWYRQDPGQGLRLIYYSQIVNDFQKGDIAEGYSVSREKKESFPLTVTSAQKNPTAFYLCASSILGVGTQYFGPGTRLLVL.

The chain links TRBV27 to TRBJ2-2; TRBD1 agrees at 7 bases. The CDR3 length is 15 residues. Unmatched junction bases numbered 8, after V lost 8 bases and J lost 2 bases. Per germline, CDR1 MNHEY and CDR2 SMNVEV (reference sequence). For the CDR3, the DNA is TGTGCCAGCTGCTTCACAGGGGCCAACACCGGGGAGCTGTTTTTT. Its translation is CASCFTGANTGELFF.

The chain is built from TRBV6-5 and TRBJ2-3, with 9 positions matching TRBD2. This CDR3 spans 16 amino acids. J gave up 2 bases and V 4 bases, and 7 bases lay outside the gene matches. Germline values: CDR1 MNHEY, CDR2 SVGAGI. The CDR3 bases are TGTGCCAGCAGTTCGGAGCGGGGGGCCTTCACAGATACGCAGTATTTT. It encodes CASSSERGAFTDTQYF.

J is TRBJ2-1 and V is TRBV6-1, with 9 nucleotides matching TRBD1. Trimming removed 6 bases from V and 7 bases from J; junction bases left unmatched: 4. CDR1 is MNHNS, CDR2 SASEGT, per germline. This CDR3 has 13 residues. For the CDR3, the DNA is TGTGCCAGCAGGCGACAGGGGGGTAATGAGCAGTTCTTC. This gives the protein CASRRQGGNEQFF.